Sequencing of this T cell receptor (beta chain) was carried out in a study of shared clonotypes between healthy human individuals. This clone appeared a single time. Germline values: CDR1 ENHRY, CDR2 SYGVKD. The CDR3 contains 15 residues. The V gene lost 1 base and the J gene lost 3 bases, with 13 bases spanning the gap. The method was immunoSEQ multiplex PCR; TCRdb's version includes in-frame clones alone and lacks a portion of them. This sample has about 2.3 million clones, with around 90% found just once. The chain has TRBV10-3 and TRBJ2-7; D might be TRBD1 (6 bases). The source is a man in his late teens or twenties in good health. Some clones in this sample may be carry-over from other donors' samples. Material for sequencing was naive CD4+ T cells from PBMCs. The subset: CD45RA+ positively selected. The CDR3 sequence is CAISEYRVPNYEQYF. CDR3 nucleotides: TGTGCCATCAGTGAGTACAGGGTCCCGAACTACGAGCAGTACTTC.